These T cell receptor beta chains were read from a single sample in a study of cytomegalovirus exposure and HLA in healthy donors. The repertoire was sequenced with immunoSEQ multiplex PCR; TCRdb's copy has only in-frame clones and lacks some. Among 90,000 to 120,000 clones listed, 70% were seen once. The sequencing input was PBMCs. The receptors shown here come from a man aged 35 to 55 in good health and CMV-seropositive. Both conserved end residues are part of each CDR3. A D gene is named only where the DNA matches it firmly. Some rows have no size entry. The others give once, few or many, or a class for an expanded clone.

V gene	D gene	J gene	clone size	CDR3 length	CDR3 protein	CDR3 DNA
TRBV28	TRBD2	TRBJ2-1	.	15	CASKESGSAGNEQFF	TGTGCCAGCAAGGAGAGCGGGAGCGCGGGGAATGAGCAGTTCTTC
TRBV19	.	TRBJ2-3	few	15	CASRPGERSADTQYF	TGTGCCAGCCGGCCCGGGGAACGCAGTGCAGATACGCAGTATTTT
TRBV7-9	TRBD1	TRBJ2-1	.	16	CASSFATGVGYNEQFF	TGTGCCAGCAGCTTTGCGACAGGGGTGGGTTACAATGAGCAGTTCTTC
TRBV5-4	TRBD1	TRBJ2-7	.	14	CASSARGQGYEQYF	TGTGCCAGCAGTGCTAGAGGACAGGGCTACGAGCAGTACTTC
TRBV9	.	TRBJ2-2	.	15	CASSLSDYHGGELFF	TGTGCCAGCAGCCTTTCGGACTACCATGGCGGGGAGCTGTTTTTT
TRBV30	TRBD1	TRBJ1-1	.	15	CAWSGGDSMNTEAFF	TGTGCCTGGAGTGGGGGGGACAGTATGAACACTGAAGCTTTCTTT
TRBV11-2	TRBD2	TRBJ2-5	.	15	CASSSTSGTQETQYF	TGTGCCAGCAGCTCAACTAGCGGCACCCAAGAGACCCAGTACTTC
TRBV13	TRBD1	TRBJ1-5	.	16	CASSYGTGAYNQPQHF	TGTGCCAGCAGCTACGGGACAGGGGCGTACAATCAGCCCCAGCATTTT
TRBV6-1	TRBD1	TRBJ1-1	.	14	CASNQIQGYTEAFF	TGTGCCAGCAACCAAATACAGGGGTACACTGAAGCTTTCTTT
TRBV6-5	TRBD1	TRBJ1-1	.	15	CASSSPDRGWTEAFF	TGTGCCAGCAGTTCCCCGGACAGGGGGTGGACTGAAGCTTTCTTT
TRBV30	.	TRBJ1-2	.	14	CAWSLSGFSYGYTF	TGTGCCTGGAGTTTATCAGGGTTTAGCTATGGCTACACCTTC
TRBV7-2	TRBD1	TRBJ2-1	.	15	CASSPGQVRGDEQFF	TGTGCCAGCAGCCCAGGACAGGTCCGGGGTGATGAGCAGTTCTTC
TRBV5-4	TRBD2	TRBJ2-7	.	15	CASSSRAGASYEQYF	TGTGCCAGCAGCTCCCGAGCGGGAGCCTCCTACGAGCAGTACTTC
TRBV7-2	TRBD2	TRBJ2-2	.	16	CASSPRTSGPTGELFF	TGTGCCAGCAGCCCGCGGACTAGCGGACCCACCGGGGAGCTGTTTTTT
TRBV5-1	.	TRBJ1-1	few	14	CASSEGHLNTEAFF	TGCGCCAGCAGCGAGGGACACCTGAACACTGAAGCTTTCTTT
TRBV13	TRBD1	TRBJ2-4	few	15	CASSLGQGIGNIQYF	TGTGCCAGCAGCTTAGGACAGGGGATAGGTAACATTCAGTACTTC
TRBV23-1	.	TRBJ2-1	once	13	CASSHYRAHEQFF	TGCGCCAGCAGTCATTACAGGGCCCATGAGCAGTTCTTC
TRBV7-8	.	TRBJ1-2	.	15	CATSRRADPPNGYTF	TGTGCCACCTCCCGGAGAGCAGACCCACCAAATGGCTACACCTTC
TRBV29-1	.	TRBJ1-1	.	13	CSGQQVLTAGAFF	TGCAGCGGACAACAGGTTTTGACCGCCGGGGCTTTCTTT
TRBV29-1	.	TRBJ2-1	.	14	CSVEDGKWDNEQFF	TGCAGCGTTGAAGACGGGAAGTGGGACAATGAGCAGTTCTTC
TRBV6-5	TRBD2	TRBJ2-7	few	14	CASSSPAGVGEQYF	TGTGCCAGCAGTTCCCCAGCGGGAGTGGGCGAGCAGTACTTC
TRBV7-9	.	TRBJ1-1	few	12	CASSNQGGEAFF	TGTGCCAGCAGCAACCAAGGGGGTGAAGCTTTCTTT
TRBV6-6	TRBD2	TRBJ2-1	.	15	CASSGTSGSKDEQFF	TGTGCCAGCAGTGGGACTAGCGGGAGTAAAGATGAGCAGTTCTTC
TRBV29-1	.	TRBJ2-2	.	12	CSVVRGTGELFF	TGCAGCGTTGTGAGGGGGACCGGGGAGCTGTTTTTT
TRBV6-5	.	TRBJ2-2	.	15	CASRRDSMNTGELFF	TGTGCCAGCAGACGGGACTCCATGAACACCGGGGAGCTGTTTTTT
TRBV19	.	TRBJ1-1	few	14	CASRPFFGNTEAFF	TGTGCCAGTAGACCGTTCTTCGGGAACACTGAAGCTTTCTTT
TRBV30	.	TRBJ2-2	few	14	CAWKTGTNTGELFF	TGTGCCTGGAAGACAGGTACGAACACCGGGGAGCTGTTTTTT
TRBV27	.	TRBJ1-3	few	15	CASSSQQGSGNTIYF	TGTGCCAGCAGTTCCCAGCAGGGCTCTGGAAACACCATATATTTT
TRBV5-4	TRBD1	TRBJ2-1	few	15	CASSLLGQGANEQFF	TGTGCCAGCAGCCTCCTGGGACAGGGGGCCAATGAGCAGTTCTTC
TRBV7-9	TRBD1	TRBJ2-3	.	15	CASSLVDRGTDTQYF	TGTGCCAGCAGCTTAGTAGACAGGGGAACAGATACGCAGTATTTT
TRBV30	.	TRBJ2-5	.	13	CAWSVGLAETQYF	TGTGCCTGGAGTGTAGGGCTAGCAGAGACCCAGTACTTC
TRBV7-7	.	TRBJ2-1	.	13	CASSLNSYNEQFF	TGTGCCAGCAGCTTAAACAGTTACAATGAGCAGTTCTTC
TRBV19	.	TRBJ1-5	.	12	CASGLYNQPQHF	TGTGCCAGTGGACTGTACAATCAGCCCCAGCATTTT
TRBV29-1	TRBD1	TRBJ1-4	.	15	CSVVGLQGFSEKLFF	TGCAGCGTTGTGGGGCTACAGGGGTTTAGCGAAAAACTGTTTTTT
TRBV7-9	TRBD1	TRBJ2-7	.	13	CASSEQGSYEQYF	TGTGCCAGCAGTGAACAGGGGAGTTACGAGCAGTACTTC
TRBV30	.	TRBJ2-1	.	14	CAWSVEGRRNEQFF	TGTGCCTGGAGTGTAGAAGGTAGGAGAAATGAGCAGTTCTTC
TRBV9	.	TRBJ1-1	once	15	CASSPSPGSSTEAFF	TGTGCCAGCAGCCCCAGCCCGGGATCGAGCACTGAAGCTTTCTTT
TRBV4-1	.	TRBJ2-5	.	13	CASSPPSGETQYF	TGCGCCAGCAGCCCCCCTTCAGGAGAGACCCAGTACTTC
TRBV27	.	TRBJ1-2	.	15	CASSFPPPGVYGYTF	TGTGCCAGCAGTTTCCCCCCCCCAGGGGTCTATGGCTACACCTTC
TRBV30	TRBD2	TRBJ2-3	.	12	CAFSLAADTQYF	TGTGCCTTCTCACTAGCGGCAGATACGCAGTATTTT
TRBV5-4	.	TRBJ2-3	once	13	CASSLPGADTQYF	TGTGCCAGCAGCTTACCAGGGGCAGATACGCAGTATTTT
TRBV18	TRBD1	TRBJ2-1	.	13	CASAGTGGNEQFF	TGTGCCAGCGCCGGGACAGGGGGCAATGAGCAGTTCTTC
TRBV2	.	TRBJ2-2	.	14	CASETSANTGELFF	TGTGCCAGCGAGACTAGTGCGAACACCGGGGAGCTGTTTTTT
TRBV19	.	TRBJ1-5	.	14	CASRPGRGSQPQHF	TGTGCCAGTAGACCGGGCAGGGGATCTCAGCCCCAGCATTTT
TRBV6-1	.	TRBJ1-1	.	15	CASSRPTGLNAEAFF	TGTGCCAGCAGTCGACCGACAGGATTGAACGCTGAAGCTTTCTTT
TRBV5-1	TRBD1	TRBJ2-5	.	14	CASSLEDREETQYF	TGCGCCAGCAGCTTGGAAGACAGGGAAGAGACCCAGTACTTC
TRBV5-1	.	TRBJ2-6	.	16	CASSLAFTPGANVLTF	TGCGCCAGCAGCTTGGCCTTTACTCCTGGGGCCAACGTCCTGACTTTC